The 7 T cell receptor beta chains below come from one sample, sequenced in a study of shared clonotypes between healthy human individuals. Method: immunoSEQ multiplex PCR; TCRdb's copy keeps in-frame clones and lacks some. The sample has about 2.4 million clones, approximately 92% seen once; the top ten hold 0.11% to 0.15%. The sequenced material came from naive CD4+ T cells sorted from blood. Specified subset: CD45RA+ positively selected. These receptors originate from a man between 18 and 29 years old in good health.

The V and J genes are TRBV5-6 and TRBJ2-7, with 11 bases identical to TRBD2. This CDR3 is 15 amino acids long. In germline, CDR1 is SGHDT, CDR2 YYEEEE. The V gene end was trimmed by 3 bases and the J gene end by 4 bases; junction bases not matched to a gene: 6. The CDR3 loop is CASSYPGLADYEQYF. The CDR3 region has the DNA TGTGCCAGCAGCTATCCGGGACTAGCGGATTACGAGCAGTACTTC.

The J gene is TRBJ1-5, the V gene TRBV30; D not certain. Trimming removed 1 base at V and 2 bases at J, with 9 bases between. CDR1 is GTSNPN and CDR2 is SVGIG in the germline V gene (reference sequence). This CDR3 is built from 14 residues. CDR3 coding DNA: TGTGCCTGGAGTGCCGACCAGGGCAATCAGCCCCAGCATTTT. It is translated as CAWSADQGNQPQHF. Using reference TRBV30 and TRBJ1-5 for the parts outside the CDR3, the full variable domain is SQTIHQWPATLVQPVGSPLSLECTVEGTSNPNLYWYRQAAGRGLQLLFYSVGIGQISSEVPQNLSASRPQDRQFILSSKKLLLSDSGFYLCAWSADQGNQPQHFGDGTRLSIL.

The chain combines TRBV6-5 with TRBJ1-1, with a possible D match to TRBD1 (5 bases). The germline CDR1 and CDR2 sequences are MNHEY and SVGAGI. The ends were cut back, 0 bases at V and 6 bases at J, with 17 bases in the middle. This CDR3 has 16 amino acids. The CDR3 bases are TGTGCCAGCAGTTACTCTTATACGATGGGGGTGGCTGAAGCTTTCTTT. It translates to CASSYSYTMGVAEAFF.

The rearrangement joins TRBV7-9 to TRBJ1-6, with a possible D match to TRBD1 (6 bases). CDR1 SEHNR and CDR2 FQNEAQ come from the germline V gene (reference sequence). The CDR3 consists of 15 residues. V was shortened by 2 bases and J by 6 bases, with 11 bases between the two germline ends. The CDR3 DNA reads TGTGCCAGCAGCTTAAGGACAGAATTTAATTCACCCCTCCACTTT. Encoded protein: CASSLRTEFNSPLHF.

The genes are TRBV7-2 and TRBJ1-1; D not certain. This CDR3 is 12 amino acids long. Germline V gene data show CDR1 as SGHTA and CDR2 as FQGNSA. V lost 6 bases and J 11 bases, leaving 16 bases between the germline ends. The CDR3 DNA reads as TGTGCCAGCAGTCCCGGGGTAAGAAAGGCTTTCTTT. It specifies CASSPGVRKAFF.

The rearrangement links TRBV18 to TRBJ1-4; D gene unclear. The CDR3 totals 16 residues. The V end was cut by 3 bases, the J end by 4 bases, with 15 bases between. Germline V gives CDR1 KGHSH, CDR2 LQKENI. CDR3 sequence reads: CASSPAVGSFNEKLFF. CDR3 bases: TGTGCCAGCTCACCCGCGGTGGGCAGCTTTAATGAAAAACTGTTTTTT.

This clone has just one count. The chain is built from TRBV2 and TRBJ2-3, with TRBD2 as a possible D gene (6 bases). V lost 6 bases and J 8 bases, leaving 15 bases between the germline ends. Germline V gene sequence: CDR1 SNHLY, CDR2 FYNNEI. The CDR3 totals 13 residues. In DNA form, the CDR3 reads TGTGCCAGCAGCCTGGGACTGCCGGGTACGCAGTATTTT. Translation gives CASSLGLPGTQYF.